This record covers a single TCR beta chain. This clonotype was picked up a small number of times. This receptor's antigen is unknown. The input lacks base qualities; no much larger clone sits a single base away. The germline V gene encodes CDR1 MNHEY and CDR2 SMNVEV (reference sequence). From the cysteine up to the phenylalanine, the CDR3 has a length of 13 residues. Solely the CDR3 DNA is kept, with 39 bases framed from the first base. Relative to germline, V is 7 bases shorter and J is 0 bases shorter, with 9 bases between their ends. These data come from a study of T cell repertoires in cytomegalovirus infection (dated by TCRdb to the late 2010s). General notes on the study: Alongside well-studied HLA-B-restricted epitopes, the peptide stimulations were aimed at recently identified HLA-C-restricted CMV epitopes, whose presentation resists viral immunomodulation. Donor HLA type was relevant to the analysis, because carriage of CMV infection together with the matching HLA type was indicated by public TCR beta signatures.

Sequencing was carried out with an Illumina HiSeq 1500. TCRdb ran its own pipeline on the public reads, namely fastp trimming at Q25 and MiXCR clone calling, and kept in-frame beta chains. Rows are unified per CDR3 protein, each entry keeping the most common DNA and genes. This sample has fewer than 950,000 distinct CDR3 sequences in its table, and less than 35% of those were observed once. The top ten clones comprise 9.5% to 15% of the sample. Here is what the overall study found, with its caveats: Carriers of CMV infection plus the relevant HLA type were discriminated by the cumulative frequency of public TCR beta family members in the study cohort and in an independent roughly 340-donor cohort. The ex vivo response was dominated by HLA-C-restricted CMV-specific TCR beta clonotypes, which also provided the single most frequent clonotype in two of eight donors.

The intended sense of this specimen's treatment or condition label: in vitro stimulation with specific CMV peptide epitopes to enrich CMV-specific T cells. This receptor was taken from a human donor in good health (CMV status not recorded). Some clones in this sample may be carry-over from other donors' samples. The sample consisted of cultured CD8+ T cells from PBMCs, taken from culture after CMV antigen stimulation. The rearranged chain carries TRBV27 and TRBJ2-5; D gene: possibly TRBD1, on 6 matching bases. The nucleotide sequence reads TGTGCCAGCATGACAGGCAACCAAGAGACCCAGTACTTC. The resulting protein is CASMTGNQETQYF.